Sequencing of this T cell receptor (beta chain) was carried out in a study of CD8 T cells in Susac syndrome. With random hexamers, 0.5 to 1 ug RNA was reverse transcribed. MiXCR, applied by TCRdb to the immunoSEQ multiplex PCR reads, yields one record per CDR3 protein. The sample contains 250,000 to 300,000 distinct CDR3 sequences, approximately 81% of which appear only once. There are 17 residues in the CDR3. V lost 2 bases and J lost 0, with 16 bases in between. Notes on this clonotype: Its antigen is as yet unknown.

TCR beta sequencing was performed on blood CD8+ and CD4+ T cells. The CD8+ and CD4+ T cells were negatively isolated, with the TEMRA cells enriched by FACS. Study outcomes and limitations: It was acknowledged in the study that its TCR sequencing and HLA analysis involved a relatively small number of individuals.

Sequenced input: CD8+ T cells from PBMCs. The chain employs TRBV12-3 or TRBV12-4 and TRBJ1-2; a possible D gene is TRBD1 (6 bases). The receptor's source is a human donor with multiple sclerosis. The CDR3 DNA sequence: TGTGCCAGCAGTTTATCGGGACACATGAGAGCTAACTATGGCTACACCTTC. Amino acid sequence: CASSLSGHMRANYGYTF.